This T cell receptor (beta chain) was identified during a study of siplizumab effects on memory and regulatory T cells. Study observations and caveats: There appeared to be greater diversity in naive T cells than in memory cells, and naive T cells seemed major contributors to the alloresponse. Mapping to unstimulated subsets was achieved for only a minor fraction of alloreactive clones. Confirmation was lacking for the suppressive function of proliferating Tregs derived from siplizumab cultures.

About this clone itself: The antigen remains undetermined.

The CDR3 is 14 amino acids. Germline V gene data show CDR1 as MNHEY and CDR2 as SMNVEV (reference sequence). V was clipped by 5 bases and J by 1 base; unmatched bases: 4. It was approximately 9.6 x 10^4 TCR templates that were assayed per sample. The method was immunoSEQ multiplex PCR; TCRdb's version includes in-frame clones alone and lacks a portion of them. The table records tens of thousands of clones, 93% of them present only once. The source material was CD8+ T cells sorted from blood. This clonotype was sampled from a human donor in good health. The chain is built from TRBV27 and TRBJ1-2, with 7 nucleotides matching TRBD1. The CDR3 DNA sequence: TGTGCCAGCAGTAACGACAGGGTTAACTATGGCTACACCTTC. It codes for CASSNDRVNYGYTF.